Listed below are T cell receptor beta chains from one sample, sequenced in a study of CXCR3-negative and CXCR3-positive naive CD8 T cells. TCRdb processed the 5' RACE reads again and assigns one entry to each CDR3 protein, with no DNA. This table lists 150,000 to 160,000 distinct CDR3 sequences. The sequenced material came from naive CXCR3+ CD8+ T cells from blood. The origin of the receptors is a human donor in good health. Some clones in this sample may be carry-over from other donors' samples. The CDR3 runs from the conserved cysteine through the conserved F or W.

j_call v_call cdr3_aa
TRBJ2-7 TRBV7-9 CASSKGPYEQYF
TRBJ2-1 TRBV4-1 CASSQQGLAGGLFF
TRBJ2-3 TRBV15 CATSRGTDTQYF
TRBJ2-2 TRBV5-6 CASSLGETGELFF
TRBJ1-4 TRBV29-1 CSVEYRGLNEKLFF
TRBJ2-1 TRBV30 CAWSAFSSYNEQFF
TRBJ2-1 TRBV10-1 CASSETGLADNEQFF
TRBJ2-7 TRBV14 CASSTGHLGPREQYF
TRBJ2-1 TRBV7-9 CASSIPPAGAVYARASSYNEQFF
TRBJ1-2 TRBV29-1 CSVVHEKAGYTF
TRBJ1-5 TRBV28 CASSLSTGNQPQHF
TRBJ2-7 TRBV7-9 CASSLARGQGEQYF
TRBJ2-5 TRBV7-2 CASSLDYVAGGPGETQYF
TRBJ2-3 TRBV7-2 CASSLAGAGDTQYF
TRBJ1-5 TRBV7-2 CASSSLVNNQPQHF
TRBJ1-5 TRBV6-2/TRBV6-3 CASSPGGTQHF
TRBJ1-1 TRBV3-1 CASSQDPNTEAFF
TRBJ2-1 TRBV5-1 CASSLEVRAAEQFF
TRBJ2-1 TRBV12-3/TRBV12-4 CASSFGGINNYNEQFF
TRBJ2-1 TRBV19 CASSIAIYNEQFF
TRBJ1-4 TRBV7-9 CASSLATQTRGRNEKLFF
TRBJ2-2 TRBV27 CASSDRDSRTGELFF
TRBJ2-3 TRBV28 CASSSPWKQEPSTDTQYF
TRBJ2-1 TRBV5-5 CASSFSSNNEQFF
TRBJ1-2 TRBV12-3/TRBV12-4 CASRIMGYGYTF
TRBJ2-7 TRBV7-2 CASSLALAGDGSEQYF
TRBJ2-3 TRBV5-6 CASSGAGTRSTDTQYF